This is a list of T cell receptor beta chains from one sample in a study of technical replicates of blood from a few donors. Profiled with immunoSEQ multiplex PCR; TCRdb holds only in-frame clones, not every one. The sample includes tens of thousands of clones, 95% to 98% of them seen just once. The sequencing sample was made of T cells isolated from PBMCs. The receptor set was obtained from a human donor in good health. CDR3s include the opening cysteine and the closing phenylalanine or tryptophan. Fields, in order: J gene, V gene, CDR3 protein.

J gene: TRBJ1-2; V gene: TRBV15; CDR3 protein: CATSSDLDRVTGYTF
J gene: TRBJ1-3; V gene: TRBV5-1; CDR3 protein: CANSGTGGIASGNTIYF
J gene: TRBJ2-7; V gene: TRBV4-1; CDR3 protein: CASSQTGTGIYEQYF
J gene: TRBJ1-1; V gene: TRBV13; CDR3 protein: CASSLRANTEAFF
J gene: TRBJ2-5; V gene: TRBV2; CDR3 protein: CASSEALSGETQYF
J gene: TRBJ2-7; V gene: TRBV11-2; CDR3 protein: CASSLRLAGENEQYF
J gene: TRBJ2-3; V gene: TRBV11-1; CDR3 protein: CASSLGTSGSTDTQYF
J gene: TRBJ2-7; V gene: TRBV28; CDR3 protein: CASQSSESSYEQYF
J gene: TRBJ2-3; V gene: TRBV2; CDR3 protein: CASRGTATDTQYF
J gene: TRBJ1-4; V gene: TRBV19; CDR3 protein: CASHRGAGEKLFF
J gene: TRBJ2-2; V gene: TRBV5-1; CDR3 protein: CASSLAEGDGAGELFF
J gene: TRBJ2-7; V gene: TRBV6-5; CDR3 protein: CASSSSGHGTQYF
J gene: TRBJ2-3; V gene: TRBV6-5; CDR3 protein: CASSLLAGGPDTQYF
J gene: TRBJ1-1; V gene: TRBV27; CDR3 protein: CASSLSGKGSTEAFF
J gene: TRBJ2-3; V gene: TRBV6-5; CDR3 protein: CASSYQSGRLTDTQYF
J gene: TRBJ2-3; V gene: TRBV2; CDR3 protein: CASSEQREGDTQYF
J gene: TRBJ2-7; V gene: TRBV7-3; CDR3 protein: CASSYGGADYEQYF
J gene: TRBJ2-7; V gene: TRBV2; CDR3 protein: CASSGRAYEQYF
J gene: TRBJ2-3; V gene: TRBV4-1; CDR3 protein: CASSSTSPADTQYF
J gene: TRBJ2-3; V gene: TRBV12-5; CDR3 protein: CASGLFSGDTQYF
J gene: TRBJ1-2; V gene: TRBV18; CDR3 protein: CASSLRQDRGYTF
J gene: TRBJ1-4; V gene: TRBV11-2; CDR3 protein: CASSSGTANEKLFF